This TCR beta chain derives from a study of CD4 T cells in relation to SARS-CoV-2 and coronaviruses. Study summary: Crossreactive spike epitopes shared across donors were mapped to their HLA restriction.

By sample fraction, this clone is medium-sized. CD4+ T cells from unexposed donors were obtained before the COVID-19 pandemic (2011-2018). Looked up from germline, CDR1 is SGHTA and CDR2 is FQGTGA. The V and J ends lost 2 bases and 4 bases, in that order; junction bases with no gene match: 2. The CDR3 length is 13 residues. Deep TCR-beta sequencing used DNA from uncultured naive and memory CD4+ T cells. The data were produced by immunoSEQ multiplex PCR, yet TCRdb's version contains in-frame clones alone and is incomplete. The sample gives around 56,000 clones, 86% of which show up once; more than 1.1% is in the top ten.

Sequenced input: memory CD4+ T cells from PBMCs. The V call is TRBV7-3, the J call TRBJ2-7; 7 bases line up with TRBD2. The sequence derives from a human donor in good health. The CDR3 sequence is CASSLGGGYEQYF. CDR3 bases: TGTGCCAGCAGCTTAGGGGGGGGTTACGAGCAGTACTTC.